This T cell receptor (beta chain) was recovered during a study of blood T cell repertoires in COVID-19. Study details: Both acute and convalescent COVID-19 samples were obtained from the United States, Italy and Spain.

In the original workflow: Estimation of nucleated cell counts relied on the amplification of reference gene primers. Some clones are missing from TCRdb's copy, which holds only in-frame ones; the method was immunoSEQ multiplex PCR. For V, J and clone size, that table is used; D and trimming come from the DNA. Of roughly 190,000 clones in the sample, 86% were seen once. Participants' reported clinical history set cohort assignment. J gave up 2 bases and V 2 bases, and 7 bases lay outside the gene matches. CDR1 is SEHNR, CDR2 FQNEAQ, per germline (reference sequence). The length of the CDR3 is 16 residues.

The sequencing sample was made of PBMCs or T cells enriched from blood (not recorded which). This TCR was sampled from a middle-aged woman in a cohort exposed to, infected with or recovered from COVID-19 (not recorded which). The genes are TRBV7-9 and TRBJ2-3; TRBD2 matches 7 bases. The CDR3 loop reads CASSLLVRESTDTQYF. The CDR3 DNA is TGTGCCAGCAGCTTATTGGTGCGGGAGTCCACAGATACGCAGTATTTT.